The clone carrying this TCR beta chain came up a few times. Antigen: not known. The germline gives CDR1 MNHEY, CDR2 SVGAGI. This CDR3 comprises 13 residues. The V gene lost 2 bases and the J gene lost 3 bases, with 7 bases spanning the gap. These data originate in a study of cytomegalovirus exposure and HLA in healthy donors. Separate from the approximately 730-subject first cohort, the roughly 120-subject validation cohort was the one that the donors belonged to. Study results and limitations: Specificity for CMV antigens was confirmed in vitro for a few of the CMV-associated chains.

TCRdb's copy holds only in-frame clones and misses some; the assay was immunoSEQ multiplex PCR. The table lists approximately 280,000 clones, approximately 86% of them singletons. The sequenced sample consisted of PBMCs. This clonotype was obtained from a woman aged 18-29 years in good health and CMV-seronegative. J is TRBJ1-2 and V is TRBV6-5; D not resolved. CDR3 protein: CASSYGAYYGYTF. CDR3 nucleotides: TGTGCCAGCAGTTACGGAGCTTACTATGGCTACACCTTC.